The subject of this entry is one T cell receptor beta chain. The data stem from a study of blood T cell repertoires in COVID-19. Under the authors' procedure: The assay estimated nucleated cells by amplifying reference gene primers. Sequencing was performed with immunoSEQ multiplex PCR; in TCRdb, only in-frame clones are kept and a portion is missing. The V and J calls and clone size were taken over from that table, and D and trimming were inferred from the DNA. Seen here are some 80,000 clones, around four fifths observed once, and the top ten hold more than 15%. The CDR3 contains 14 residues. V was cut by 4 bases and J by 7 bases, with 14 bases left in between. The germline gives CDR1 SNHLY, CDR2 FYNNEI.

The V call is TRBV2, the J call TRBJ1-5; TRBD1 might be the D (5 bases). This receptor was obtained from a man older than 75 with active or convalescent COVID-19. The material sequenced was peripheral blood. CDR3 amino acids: CASSVMQGRQPQHF. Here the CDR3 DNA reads TGTGCCAGCAGTGTAATGCAGGGCCGGCAGCCCCAGCATTTT. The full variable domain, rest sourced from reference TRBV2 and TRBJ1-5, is EPEVTQTPSHQVTQMGQEVILRCVPISNHLYFYWYRQILGQKVEFLVSFYNNEISEKSEIFDDQFSVERPDGSNFTLKIRSTKLEDSAMYFCASSVMQGRQPQHFGDGTRLSIL.